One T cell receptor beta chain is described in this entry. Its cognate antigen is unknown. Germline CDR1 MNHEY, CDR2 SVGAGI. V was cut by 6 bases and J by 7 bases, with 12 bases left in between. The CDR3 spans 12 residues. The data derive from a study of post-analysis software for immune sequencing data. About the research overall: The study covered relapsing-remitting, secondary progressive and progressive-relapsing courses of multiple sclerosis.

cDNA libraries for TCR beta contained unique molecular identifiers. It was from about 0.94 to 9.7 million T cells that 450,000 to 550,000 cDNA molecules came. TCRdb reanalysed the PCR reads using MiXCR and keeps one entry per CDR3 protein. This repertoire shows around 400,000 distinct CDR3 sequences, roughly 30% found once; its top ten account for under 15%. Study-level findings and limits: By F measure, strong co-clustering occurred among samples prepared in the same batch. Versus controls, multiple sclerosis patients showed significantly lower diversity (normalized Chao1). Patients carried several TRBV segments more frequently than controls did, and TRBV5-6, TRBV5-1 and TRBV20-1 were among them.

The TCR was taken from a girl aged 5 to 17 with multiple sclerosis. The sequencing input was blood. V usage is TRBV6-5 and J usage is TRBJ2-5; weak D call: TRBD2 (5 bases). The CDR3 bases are TGTGCCAGCAGACCCGTCGAGGGGACCCAGTACTTC. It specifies CASRPVEGTQYF.